This T cell receptor (beta chain) was found in a study of blood T cell repertoires in COVID-19. Study details: The United States, Italy and Spain were the sources of the acute and convalescent COVID-19 samples.

The germline CDR1 and CDR2 sequences are SGHVS and FNYEAQ. This CDR3 spans 11 amino acids. The germline V and J ends were trimmed by 5 bases and 4 bases, with 3 bases remaining between them. As processed by the authors: From reference gene primer amplification, estimates of nucleated cell counts were derived. Clones were sequenced by immunoSEQ multiplex PCR, and TCRdb holds only the in-frame ones, with some missing. That table is the source of V, J and clone size, and D and trimming were worked out from the DNA. This sample has about 340,000 clones, with around 90% found just once. The origin of this receptor is a woman aged 18-30 years who had recovered from COVID-19. The sequencing input was peripheral blood. The J gene is TRBJ2-1, the V gene TRBV7-6, with D unclear. CDR3 in amino acids: CASSEYNEQFF. Here the CDR3 DNA reads TGTGCCAGCAGCGAGTACAATGAGCAGTTCTTC.